The sequence of this T cell receptor (beta chain) was determined in a study of regulatory T cells in long-lasting Graves disease. The time point is: newly diagnosed GD, antithyroid drugs for less than 3 months. The TCR library was made from RNA that had been extracted from PBMCs in TRIzol. The authors built TCR beta libraries using iRepertoire HTBI primers and Arm-PCR of CDR3 regions. TCRdb called the multiplex PCR reads again in MiXCR, with one record for every CDR3 protein. The sample contains some 410,000 distinct CDR3 sequences, roughly 15% of which appear only once. The CDR3 is 14 residues long. Deletions cut 5 bases from V and 4 bases from J, with 12 bases between. Germline CDR1 and CDR2: MDHEN and SYDVKM. The sample also formed part of further work on T cells in Graves' hyperthyroidism and ophthalmopathy. That work adds: HTBI primers were the set used in a first-round RT-PCR of the TCR CDR3.

Sequencing was performed on peripheral blood mononuclear cells (PBMCs), taken at new diagnosis, from a patient treated with antithyroid drugs. This sequence was found in a woman aged 25 to 39 with Graves disease. The gene calls are TRBV28 and TRBJ1-5; D uncertain. CDR3 coding DNA: TGTGCCAGCAGTCGAGGCCTAGCTAATCAGCCCCAGCATTTT. This codes for CASSRGLANQPQHF.